A selection of T cell receptor beta chains follows, all from one sample in a study of blood T cell repertoires in COVID-19. Sequenced by immunoSEQ multiplex PCR; TCRdb stores in-frame clones only, minus some. The table includes about 300,000 clones, 86% detected once. Sample: peripheral blood. These receptors came from a woman between 45 and 65 years old with acute or convalescent COVID-19. The CDR3 runs from the conserved cysteine through the conserved F or W. A D gene is named only where the DNA matches it firmly. The listing skips clone size in some rows; elsewhere it reads once, few, many or a size class.

clone_size	d_call	v_call	j_call	cdr3_nt	cdr3_aa
-	TRBD1	TRBV18	TRBJ2-7	TGTGCCAGCAATACGGGACAGTCCTACGAGCAGTACTTC	CASNTGQSYEQYF
-	TRBD2	TRBV7-2	TRBJ2-5	TGTGCCAGCAGCTTCATGGGACTAGCGGAAGAGACCCAGTACTTC	CASSFMGLAEETQYF
-	TRBD1	TRBV2	TRBJ1-2	TGTGCCAGCAGGGGGCAGGGGGCGATAACTAACTATGGCTACACCTTC	CASRGQGAITNYGYTF
-	-	TRBV2	TRBJ2-7	TGTGCCAGCAAGCTCATCTCCTACGAGCAGTACTTC	CASKLISYEQYF
-	TRBD1	TRBV5-1	TRBJ2-5	TGCGCCAGCAGCGAGGGGACAGGGATTGAGACCCAGTACTTC	CASSEGTGIETQYF
-	-	TRBV6-5	TRBJ1-2	TGTGCCAGCAGTTACACCGGGACATATGATGGCTACACCTTC	CASSYTGTYDGYTF
-	TRBD2	TRBV27	TRBJ2-1	TGTGCCAGCAGTTTAGAGGCGGGAGGGAACTACAATGAGCAGTTCTTC	CASSLEAGGNYNEQFF
-	-	TRBV6-6	TRBJ1-2	TGTGCCACCGACCTTTCGGGTTTTTATGGCTACACCTTC	CATDLSGFYGYTF
-	TRBD1	TRBV5-6	TRBJ1-5	TGTGCCAGCAGCGTGAGACAGGGTCTTTATAGCAATCAGCCCCAGCATTTT	CASSVRQGLYSNQPQHF
-	-	TRBV25-1	TRBJ1-4	TGTGCGAGACAGCTTCCAGGGTGGTCTAATGAAAAACTGTTTTTT	CARQLPGWSNEKLFF
-	TRBD2	TRBV9	TRBJ2-1	TGTGCCAGCAGCGTTTTAGCGGGAGGTCTCTACAATGAGCAGTTCTTC	CASSVLAGGLYNEQFF
-	TRBD2	TRBV7-8	TRBJ2-3	TGTGCCAGCAGCTTAGCGCTCCTAGCGGAAGACACAGATACGCAGTATTTT	CASSLALLAEDTDTQYF
-	TRBD2	TRBV7-2	TRBJ2-1	TGTGCCAGCAGCCCCCTCGGCGGGAGCTCCTACAATGAGCAGTTCTTC	CASSPLGGSSYNEQFF
-	-	TRBV19	TRBJ2-1	TGTGCCAGTAGTAGTTCCCCGACTAGGAATGAGCAGTTCTTC	CASSSSPTRNEQFF
-	-	TRBV30	TRBJ2-7	TGTGCCTGCCGAAGGGGGGGGACCTACGAGCAGTACTTC	CACRRGGTYEQYF
once	-	TRBV6-2/TRBV6-3	TRBJ1-1	TGTGCCAGCAGTGCCACAAGAAACACTGAAGCTTTCTTT	CASSATRNTEAFF
few	TRBD1	TRBV12-3/TRBV12-4	TRBJ2-7	TGTGCCAGCAGTTTACTTCAGGGGGTGCAGTACTTC	CASSLLQGVQYF
-	-	TRBV2	TRBJ2-3	TGTGCCAGCAGTGTCGGGAGCACAGATACGCAGTATTTT	CASSVGSTDTQYF
-	TRBD1	TRBV5-1	TRBJ2-7	TGCGCCAGCAGCTTGGGGACAGGCACCGAGCAGTACTTC	CASSLGTGTEQYF
-	TRBD2	TRBV11-2	TRBJ2-3	TGTGCCAGCTTAGCGGGTAAAGATACGCAGTATTTT	CASLAGKDTQYF
-	-	TRBV9	TRBJ1-3	TGTGCCAGCAGCTCCCTCGGGGGAGGTGGAAACACCATATATTTT	CASSSLGGGGNTIYF
-	-	TRBV27	TRBJ2-1	TGTGCCAGCAGTTTAAGACTCCATTCCTACAATGAGCAGTTCTTC	CASSLRLHSYNEQFF
-	TRBD1	TRBV28	TRBJ2-7	TGTGCCAGCAGTCCGGGACAGGGTATCTACGAGCAGTACTTC	CASSPGQGIYEQYF
-	-	TRBV11-3	TRBJ2-1	TGTGCCAGCAGCTTTGCGGGATACAATGAGCAGTTCTTC	CASSFAGYNEQFF
-	-	TRBV12-3/TRBV12-4	TRBJ2-7	TGTGCCAGCAGTTTTAGCACCTACGAGCAGTACTTC	CASSFSTYEQYF
-	-	TRBV7-2	TRBJ2-7	TGTGCCAGCAGCTTAGAGAGTTTAGGGGGCTACGAGCAGTACTTC	CASSLESLGGYEQYF
once	TRBD1	TRBV6-5	TRBJ1-2	TGTGCCAGTCTAGACAGGGGAAACTATGGCTACACCTTC	CASLDRGNYGYTF
-	-	TRBV7-2	TRBJ1-5	TGTGCCAGCAGCTTAGTTGGGGGCAGTAGCAATCAGCCCCAGCATTTT	CASSLVGGSSNQPQHF
few	TRBD2	TRBV9	TRBJ2-1	TGTGCCAGCAGCGTAGTTAGCGGGTATTACAATGAGCAGTTCTTC	CASSVVSGYYNEQFF
-	-	TRBV7-2	TRBJ2-1	TGTGCCAGCAGCAACACACCCCAGGAGGGAGTGAATAAGTTCTTC	CASSNTPQEGVNKFF
-	-	TRBV28	TRBJ1-4	TGTGCCAGCAGTTCTACAGATGAAAAACTGTTTTTT	CASSSTDEKLFF
-	TRBD1	TRBV27	TRBJ1-6	TGTGCCAGCAGTTTATTAAGCCGGGACAGGTCGTCAAACGGGTATAATTCACCCCTCCACTTT	CASSLLSRDRSSNGYNSPLHF
-	-	TRBV27	TRBJ2-7	TGTGCCAGCAGGACGACAGGATCTGCCTACGAGCAGTACTTC	CASRTTGSAYEQYF
once	TRBD1	TRBV27	TRBJ1-5	TGTGCCAGCAGTTTATTCGGACAGGGGGCTTTTAATCAGCCCCAGCATTTT	CASSLFGQGAFNQPQHF
-	TRBD2	TRBV2	TRBJ2-7	TGTGCCAGCAGTTTAGCGGGAGGGCGTCGGGAGCAGTACTTC	CASSLAGGRREQYF
-	-	TRBV5-4	TRBJ1-2	TGTGCCAGCAGCCCGCAGGGTTTCTATGGCTACACCTTC	CASSPQGFYGYTF
-	-	TRBV7-3	TRBJ2-1	TGTGCCAGCAGCCCCGGGGTAGCAGTCTACAATGAGCAGTTCTTC	CASSPGVAVYNEQFF
-	TRBD1	TRBV30	TRBJ2-7	TGTGCCTGGAGAGGCCCCGGGACAGGGCTCTACGAGCAGTACTTC	CAWRGPGTGLYEQYF
-	-	TRBV9	TRBJ1-1	TGTGCCAGCAGCGGAGCGCAGGGACTCATGAACACTGAAGCTTTCTTT	CASSGAQGLMNTEAFF
-	TRBD1	TRBV30	TRBJ1-3	TGTGCCTCAAGGGACAGGAACTCTGGAAACACCATATATTTT	CASRDRNSGNTIYF
-	-	TRBV7-7	TRBJ2-1	TGTGCCAGCTCCCCACAGGGTCGTGGATCCTACAATGAGCAGTTCTTC	CASSPQGRGSYNEQFF
once	TRBD1	TRBV29-1	TRBJ1-5	TGCAGCGTTGAGGACAGGGCCGATCAGCCCCAGCATTTT	CSVEDRADQPQHF
-	-	TRBV18	TRBJ2-5	TGTGCCAGCTCATCGGGAGAGACCCAGTACTTC	CASSSGETQYF
-	TRBD2	TRBV27	TRBJ2-7	TGTGCCAGCAGTTCCACAGGGACTAGCGGTAAGCAGTACTTC	CASSSTGTSGKQYF
-	-	TRBV7-6	TRBJ1-3	TGTGCCAGCAGCTTGTCGGCTGCAGGTGGAAACACCATATATTTT	CASSLSAAGGNTIYF
-	TRBD1	TRBV6-2/TRBV6-3	TRBJ1-1	TGTGCCAGCAGTTACCCTTCCCCCGCGGGACAGGGGTTGAACACTGAAGCTTTCTTT	CASSYPSPAGQGLNTEAFF
once	TRBD1	TRBV28	TRBJ1-4	TGTGCCAGCAGTTTGATCGTTGGGACAGGCGTTAATGAAAAACTGTTTTTT	CASSLIVGTGVNEKLFF
-	-	TRBV9	TRBJ2-3	TGTGCCAGCAGCGTAGAGTGGAGTTCGAGAGATACGCAGTATTTT	CASSVEWSSRDTQYF
few	TRBD2	TRBV7-9	TRBJ2-7	TGTGCCAGCAGCTTTTCCTCCATACTAACTAGCGGGAGTCCCTACGAGCAGTACTTC	CASSFSSILTSGSPYEQYF
-	TRBD2	TRBV27	TRBJ2-3	TGTGCCAGCAGTTTACTCCGGACTAGCGACTCCCTCTCACCAGATACGCAGTATTTT	CASSLLRTSDSLSPDTQYF
-	-	TRBV5-5	TRBJ2-7	TGTGCCAGCAGCCAAACCTCGAGGGGGAGCCACTACGAGCAGTACTTC	CASSQTSRGSHYEQYF
-	-	TRBV5-1	TRBJ2-5	TGCGCCAGCAGACGGGGGGCTCAAGAGACCCAGTACTTC	CASRRGAQETQYF
-	TRBD1	TRBV6-6	TRBJ2-3	TGTGCCAGCAGTTCGGACAGGCTCACTAGCACAGATACGCAGTATTTT	CASSSDRLTSTDTQYF